This T cell receptor beta chain was documented in a study of cytomegalovirus exposure and HLA in healthy donors. The CDR3 length is 18 residues. Germline values: CDR1 MGHRA, CDR2 YSYEKL. V lost 0 bases and J lost 3, with 15 bases in between. General study points: A later analysis linked a missense DCLRE1C variant to TCR beta V- and J-gene trimming. Most sequenced TCRs were rare (though some public TCRs occurred in many donors). According to reports, the classifier identified cytomegalovirus status with high specificity and sensitivity.

In this sample, this clone turned up once. What it recognizes is unknown. PCR amplification relied on 60 Vbeta primers (plus 13 Jbeta primers). Using immunoSEQ multiplex PCR, the repertoire was profiled, and TCRdb retains in-frame clones only, with some absent. The sample has a few hundred thousand clones; around 90% are singletons. V is TRBV4-1 and J is TRBJ1-6; D remains ambiguous. The sequencing input was PBMCs. This receptor was taken from a woman under 30 in good health and CMV-seronegative. The CDR3 is CASSQDGRGTVYNSPLHF. CDR3 sequence (DNA): TGCGCCAGCAGCCAAGATGGTCGGGGAACAGTCTATAATTCACCCCTCCACTTT.